Below are 13 T cell receptor beta chains sequenced from a single sample in a study of cytomegalovirus exposure and HLA in healthy donors. In the PCR, 60 Vbeta and 13 Jbeta primers were used. Repertoires were generated with immunoSEQ multiplex PCR, while TCRdb's copy carries only in-frame clones and drops some. The sample records some 89,000 clones, about two thirds being singletons. The sequenced sample was PBMCs. These receptors all stem from a man in his sixties in good health and CMV-seronegative.

The genes are TRBV5-1 and TRBJ2-5, with 7 bases fitting TRBD1. The V gene's germline CDR1 is SGHRS and CDR2 YFSETQ. With 4 bases clipped from V and 1 base from J, the junction kept 4 bases outside the gene matches. The CDR3 is 14 amino acids. Written as DNA, the CDR3 is TGCGCCAGCAGCGTCGGGGACAGCCAAGAGACCCAGTACTTC. Protein product: CASSVGDSQETQYF.

J is TRBJ1-2 and V is TRBV19; perhaps TRBD1 as D (6 bases). The V gene's germline CDR1 is LNHDA and CDR2 SQIVND (reference sequence). CDR3 length equals 16 residues. The V gene lost 5 bases and the J gene lost 3 bases, with 19 bases spanning the gap. CDR3 bases: TGTGCCAGTAGTGCCCCGATGTGGACAGTAGACTATGGCTACACCTTC. Its protein product is CASSAPMWTVDYGYTF.

The V gene is TRBV7-2, the J gene TRBJ2-2, with TRBD2 matching 8 bases. The germline V gene has CDR1 SGHTA and CDR2 FQGNSA. The CDR3 contains 15 residues. J gave up 6 bases and V 7 bases, and 10 bases lay outside the gene matches. The DNA for the CDR3 is TGTGCCAGCATAGGAAGTAGCGGGGCGGCCGGGGAGCTGTTTTTT. This gives the protein CASIGSSGAAGELFF.

This chain uses TRBV5-1 with TRBJ1-6; D might be TRBD1 (5 bases). CDR3 length: 16 residues. Trimming removed 1 base at V and 5 bases at J, with 13 bases between. From germline, CDR1 is SGHRS and CDR2 YFSETQ. CDR3 region: CASSLYVWGDNSPLHF. CDR3 nucleotides: TGCGCCAGCAGCTTGTATGTGTGGGGGGATAATTCACCCCTCCACTTT. Full variable domain (missing parts from reference TRBV5-1 and TRBJ1-6): KAGVTQTPRYLIKTRGQQVTLSCSPISGHRSVSWYQQTPGQGLQFLFEYFSETQRNKGNFPGRFSGRQFSNSRSEMNVSTLELGDSALYLCASSLYVWGDNSPLHFGNGTRLTVT.

Only a few counts were recorded for this clone. As DNA, the CDR3 is TGCAGCGACTCCGGGACTAGCTGTCAGTCCTACGAGCAGTACTTC. Its translation is CSDSGTSCQSYEQYF. The J gene is TRBJ2-7, the V gene TRBV29-1, with 9 bases fitting TRBD2. Germline V CDR1 and CDR2: SQVTM, ANQGSEA. The trim removed 7 bases at V and 1 base at J, leaving 11 bases unmatched. The CDR3 covers 15 residues.

This sequence joins TRBV5-4 and TRBJ2-3; 9 nucleotides agree with TRBD1. The CDR3 length is 15 residues. CDR1 SGHNT and CDR2 YYREEE come from the germline V gene (reference sequence). V lost 0 bases to trimming and J lost 6 bases; unmatched junction nucleotides: 5. The DNA for the CDR3 is TGTGCCAGCAGCTTGGGGACAGGGGTGGAGGATACGCAGTATTTT. It codes for CASSLGTGVEDTQYF.

V gene TRBV6-1 combines with J gene TRBJ2-7, with TRBD1 matching 8 bases. The CDR3 length is 15 residues. Germline assignment: CDR1 MNHNS and CDR2 SASEGT. The V gene end was trimmed by 5 bases and the J gene end by 0 bases; junction bases not matched to a gene: 6. DNA for the CDR3: TGTGCCAGCAGTTTCGGACAGGGAATCTCCTACGAGCAGTACTTC. It encodes CASSFGQGISYEQYF.

The rearrangement joins TRBV11-2 to TRBJ2-1; 8 bases map to TRBD2. CDR3 length equals 17 residues. After removal of 4 bases from V and 3 bases from J, the junction contained 11 bases not matched to a gene. Germline V gene data show CDR1 as SGHAT and CDR2 as FQNNGV. The CDR3 sequence: CASSSLKAGVHYNEQFF. Written as DNA, the CDR3 is TGTGCCAGCAGCTCTCTAAAAGCGGGAGTCCACTACAATGAGCAGTTCTTC. Supplemented by reference TRBV11-2 and TRBJ2-1, the full variable domain reads EAGVAQSPRYKIIEKRQSVAFWCNPISGHATLYWYQQILGQGPKLLIQFQNNGVVDDSQLPKDRFSAERLKGVDSTLKIQPAKLEDSAVYLCASSSLKAGVHYNEQFFGPGTRLTVL.

The chain's CDR3 is CAWSGGRDSPLHF. CDR3 DNA: TGTGCCTGGTCGGGGGGGCGCGATTCACCCCTCCACTTT. The V gene is TRBV30, the J gene TRBJ1-6, with D possibly being TRBD1 (6 bases). The CDR3 totals 13 residues. CDR1 is GTSNPN and CDR2 is SVGIG in the germline V gene (reference sequence). Deletions cut 5 bases from V and 8 bases from J, with 13 bases between.

This clone was observed a handful of times. This sample includes further DNA sequences coding for the same CDR3. The J gene is TRBJ1-5, the V gene TRBV7-9; D is uncertain. The CDR3 has 13 amino acids. CDR1 is SEHNR, CDR2 FQNEAQ, per germline (reference sequence). Trimming left V 2 bases short and J 1 base short, with 3 bases between. Written as DNA, the CDR3 is TGTGCCAGCAGCTTACAGAGCAATCAGCCCCAGCATTTT. It encodes CASSLQSNQPQHF.

The rearrangement uses TRBV25-1 and TRBJ2-1; 7 nucleotides match TRBD2. This CDR3 has 15 amino acids. CDR1 is MGHDK and CDR2 is SYGVNS in the germline V gene. The trim removed 3 bases at V and 7 bases at J, leaving 9 bases unmatched. DNA of the CDR3: TGTGCCAGCAGTGAGGCAGCGGGATCAGGAAATGAGCAGTTCTTC. Protein: CASSEAAGSGNEQFF.

This clone was recorded once. The rearrangement joins TRBV10-3 to TRBJ1-5; 9 nucleotides line up with TRBD1. Unmatched junction bases numbered 0, after V lost 4 bases and J lost 2 bases. Per germline, CDR1 ENHRY and CDR2 SYGVKD. The CDR3 is made up of 14 amino acids. The CDR3 region is CAISGQGGNQPQHF. The CDR3 DNA sequence: TGTGCCATCAGTGGACAGGGGGGCAATCAGCCCCAGCATTTT.

This clone is termed medium-sized. V is TRBV11-3 and J is TRBJ2-5; 7 bases map to TRBD1. Germline-derived CDR1 and CDR2 are SGHNT and YENEEA. The ends lost 1 base at V and 1 base at J; junction bases unmatched: 3. This CDR3 spans 15 amino acids. CDR3: CASSLGGQPQETQYF. The CDR3 DNA is TGTGCCAGCAGCTTAGGGGGACAGCCCCAAGAGACCCAGTACTTC.